A single sample is the source of the 16 T cell receptor beta chains below, sequenced in a study of blood T cell repertoires in COVID-19 (dated by TCRdb to 2018 to 2020). The library was built by means of the immunoSEQ multiplex PCR assay. This immuneACCESS table, as held by TCRdb, lists in-frame sequences with V and J called but not all clones. Of the missing ones, under half trace to an unresolved V gene in checked studies; the others have no known cause. This sample holds 350,000 or so clones; about 90% were observed only once. The top ten constitute roughly 1% of the sample. The specimen sequenced was PBMCs or T cells enriched from blood (not recorded which). These receptors came from a woman aged 25 to 39 who had recovered from COVID-19.

This chain links TRBV6-5 with TRBJ2-3, with TRBD2 identical over 10 bases. The CDR3 runs to 15 residues. Trimming at V came to 9 bases and at J to 0 bases, leaving 6 bases not matched to a gene. Germline loops: CDR1 MNHEY, CDR2 SVGAGI. Here the CDR3 reads CASRPSGGSTDTQYF. In nucleotides, the CDR3 is TGTGCCAGTAGGCCTAGCGGGGGTAGCACAGATACGCAGTATTTT.

The chain links TRBV27 to TRBJ1-2; 7 nucleotides agree with TRBD1. The germline V gene has CDR1 MNHEY and CDR2 SMNVEV (reference sequence). The CDR3 has 12 amino acids. J was trimmed by 7 bases and V by 7 bases; bases with no gene match: 6. CDR3 coding DNA: TGTGCCAGCACCACGGCAGGGGGTGGCTACACCTTC. This sequence encodes CASTTAGGGYTF.

This clone was recorded a few times. The chain couples TRBV30 to TRBJ1-4, with D hard to call. This CDR3 is built from 13 residues. The germline V gene has CDR1 GTSNPN and CDR2 SVGIG (reference sequence). Trimming stripped 4 bases from V and 7 bases from J, with 13 bases between. The CDR3 spells CAWTPGSSEKLFF. The CDR3 DNA sequence: TGTGCCTGGACCCCGGGTAGTAGTGAAAAACTGTTTTTT.

The chain has TRBV10-3 and TRBJ1-1; 12 nucleotides line up with TRBD1. This CDR3 has 15 amino acids. With 6 bases clipped from V and 4 bases from J, the junction kept 6 bases outside the gene matches. Germline CDR1 and CDR2: ENHRY and SYGVKD. The CDR3 region is CAIRPGQGAGTEAFF. CDR3 nucleotide sequence: TGTGCCATCAGACCGGGACAGGGGGCCGGCACTGAAGCTTTCTTT.

The rearrangement joins TRBV18 to TRBJ2-3; 13 bases agree with TRBD2. Losses at the gene ends were 6 bases for V and 0 bases for J; bases not matched to a gene: 3. The CDR3 length is 16 residues. Germline assignment: CDR1 KGHSH and CDR2 LQKENI. The CDR3: CASSRTSGGSTDTQYF. CDR3 DNA: TGTGCCAGCTCGAGGACTAGCGGGGGAAGCACAGATACGCAGTATTTT.

The chain carries TRBV21-1 and TRBJ1-1; TRBD1, the D gene given by the table, was not confirmed from the DNA. TRBV21-1 is designated a pseudogene. The CDR3 extends over 16 amino acids. The CDR3 region is CASSNSQGKGHTEAFF. The CDR3 DNA is TGTGCCAGCAGCAATTCCCAGGGGAAAGGGCACACTGAAGCTTTCTTT.

V gene TRBV19 combines with J gene TRBJ2-1; 7 bases map to TRBD1. In germline, CDR1 is LNHDA, CDR2 SQIVND (reference sequence). J was trimmed by 3 bases and V by 5 bases; bases with no gene match: 10. The CDR3 covers 16 residues. In nucleotides, the CDR3 is TGTGCCAGTAGTGGGCCGGGACAGACAAACTACAATGAGCAGTTCTTC. As protein: CASSGPGQTNYNEQFF.

This clone has just one count. The sample has other DNA sequences that encode this CDR3 too. The CDR3 nucleotides are TGTGCCAGCAGCTTAGGGACAGTCCAAGAGACCCAGTACTTC. Translating it yields CASSLGTVQETQYF. The V gene is TRBV13, the J gene TRBJ2-5; a weak D match, TRBD1 (5 bases). Germline V lookup: CDR1 PRHDT, CDR2 FYEKMQ (reference sequence). Trimming left V 0 bases short and J 1 base short, with 6 bases between. CDR3 length: 14 residues.

For this clone: Other DNA variants within this sample encode the same CDR3. The rearrangement joins TRBV5-1 to TRBJ1-1; D is unclear. The CDR3 is made up of 13 amino acids. From germline, CDR1 is SGHRS and CDR2 YFSETQ. V was shortened by 1 base and J by 0 bases, with 4 bases between the two germline ends. Here the CDR3 reads CASSLTVNTEAFF. The CDR3 DNA follows: TGCGCCAGCAGCTTGACTGTGAACACTGAAGCTTTCTTT. The full variable domain, with the rest looked up from reference TRBV5-1 and TRBJ1-1, is KAGVTQTPRYLIKTRGQQVTLSCSPISGHRSVSWYQQTPGQGLQFLFEYFSETQRNKGNFPGRFSGRQFSNSRSEMNVSTLELGDSALYLCASSLTVNTEAFFGQGTRLTVV.

The rearrangement joins TRBV7-6 to TRBJ2-2; TRBD1 matches at 8 bases. V trimming: 1 base; J trimming: 6 bases; junction bases outside the gene matches: 7. Germline assignment: CDR1 SGHVS and CDR2 FNYEAQ. This CDR3 is 16 amino acids long. Here the CDR3 DNA reads TGTGCCAGCAGCTTAGGGACAGGGTTTGCCGCCGGGGAGCTGTTTTTT. Its translation: CASSLGTGFAAGELFF. The complete variable domain, with remaining parts taken from reference TRBV7-6 and TRBJ2-2, reads GAGVSQSPRYKVTKRGQDVALRCDPISGHVSLYWYRQALGQGPEFLTYFNYEAQQDKSGLPNDRFSAERPEGSISTLTIQRTEQRDSAMYRCASSLGTGFAAGELFFGEGSRLTVL.

The chain links TRBV4-1 to TRBJ1-4, with 9 bases lining up with TRBD1. Trimming removed 0 bases from V and 7 bases from J; junction bases left unmatched: 0. CDR1 and CDR2 (germline): MGHRA, YSYEKL. The CDR3 sequence is 14 residues long. The CDR3 is CASSQEDRGEKLFF. CDR3 bases: TGCGCCAGCAGCCAAGAGGACAGGGGTGAAAAACTGTTTTTT.

The rearrangement links TRBV7-9 to TRBJ2-7; D is ambiguous. Trimming shortened V by 5 bases and J by 9 bases, and 14 bases separated the two germline ends. The CDR3 is 12 amino acids. Germline V gene data show CDR1 as SEHNR and CDR2 as FQNEAQ (reference sequence). As DNA, the CDR3 is TGTGCCAGCAGCCCGGGTGCGAGTGGGCAGTACTTC. As protein: CASSPGASGQYF. The full variable domain, rest sourced from reference TRBV7-9 and TRBJ2-7, is DTGVSQNPRHKITKRGQNVTFRCDPISEHNRLYWYRQTLGQGPEFLTYFQNEAQLEKSRLLSDRFSAERPKGSFSTLEIQRTEQGDSAMYLCASSPGASGQYFGPGTRLTVT.

The chain joins TRBV2 to TRBJ1-1; 8 bases align to TRBD1. The CDR3 covers 13 residues. Germline V lookup: CDR1 SNHLY, CDR2 FYNNEI. Trimming at V came to 4 bases and at J to 4 bases, leaving 2 bases not matched to a gene. CDR3 protein: CASSADRGTEAFF. Here the CDR3 DNA reads TGTGCCAGCAGTGCCGACAGGGGCACTGAAGCTTTCTTT.

This chain links TRBV2 with TRBJ1-6; 7 nucleotides match TRBD1. Germline V gene data show CDR1 as SNHLY and CDR2 as FYNNEI. V gave up 6 bases and J gave up 3 bases; unmatched junction bases: 8. CDR3 length: 16 residues. The CDR3 coding sequence is TGTGCCAGCAGGCCGGACAGGCCCCTCTATAATTCACCCCTCCACTTT. Translating gives CASRPDRPLYNSPLHF.

The chain has TRBV2 and TRBJ1-1; D not resolved. This CDR3 contains 16 residues. Germline V lookup: CDR1 SNHLY, CDR2 FYNNEI. V lost 4 bases and J 4 bases, leaving 19 bases between the germline ends. The CDR3 sequence: CASSGDRPGGGTEAFF. The DNA for the CDR3 is TGTGCCAGCAGTGGTGACCGCCCAGGTGGAGGCACTGAAGCTTTCTTT.

The chain carries TRBV11-3 and TRBJ1-1; D is perhaps TRBD1 (5 bases). Per the germline V gene, CDR1 is SGHNT and CDR2 is YENEEA. The CDR3 extends over 14 amino acids. V lost 5 bases, J lost 1 base, and 11 bases lay in between. The CDR3 nucleotides read TGTGCCAGCAGCCCGCGGGGGGAGAACACTGAAGCTTTCTTT. Its protein is CASSPRGENTEAFF.